This T cell receptor beta chain was obtained from a study of blood T cell repertoires in COVID-19 (TCRdb year 2020). Background for the entire study: Samples covering the acute and convalescent phases of COVID-19 were provided by collaborators in the United States, Italy and Spain. The material from the prospective study consisted of cDNA or gDNA derived from T cells, B-cell-depleted T cells, or PBMCs. Deeply sampled blood TCRbeta repertoires from subjects exposed to, actively infected with, or recovered from COVID-19 were included in the dataset. A freely available public database, intended as a resource for researchers studying the immune response to SARS-CoV-2, is where the repertoires were released. The samples were drawn from the first 160 participants of the ongoing ImmuneRACE study and from over a thousand subjects provided by 6 global collaborators. Nearly every sample came with metadata listing a de-identified subject ID, COVID-19 status, age in years and sex. Where HLA class I and class II types were available, the types were taken from metadata supplied by the sample provider, not from assay-based typing. Overall study outcomes, separate from this receptor: Clinical and demographic metadata were provided uncurated, with the amount varying by source and participant.

Participants in the prospective study were aged 18 to 89 years, lived in 24 United States geographic areas, and enrolled through a virtual design. Cohort assignment in the prospective study relied on participant-reported clinical history from a screening survey and a study questionnaire. For ImmuneRACE Cohort 3, a participant was defined as recovered based on two consecutive negative NP/OP PCR tests, clearance by a healthcare professional, or resolution of symptoms. In the prospective study, whole blood, serum and a nasopharyngeal or oropharyngeal swab were collected from each participant by mobile phlebotomists. Over a roughly 2-month period, participants in the prospective study had the option of providing additional blood draws and questionnaires. Before DNA extraction, prospective study blood samples were shipped either frozen or at room temperature. A word on this clone: Its recognized antigen is unknown. No qualities accompany the bases; no much larger clone lies one base away. This specimen includes other DNA sequences encoding the same CDR3.

TCRbeta CDR3 regions were amplified from genomic DNA using the immunoSEQ Assay, a bias-controlled multiplex PCR. On the study's bioinformatics: Nucleated cell counts per sample were estimated from amplification of reference gene primers within the assay. Sequence reads were collapsed and filtered to measure the absolute abundance of every unique TCRbeta CDR3 rearrangement. Productive Simpson clonality was computed per sample as the square root of Simpson's diversity index over productive rearrangements. What TCRdb holds here is the immuneACCESS table cut down to in-frame rearrangements. Part of the clones is not present; checked against another copy, under half of the missing clones reflect an unresolved V gene, and the others are unexplained. V and J calls and clone size are those listed in that table; D and trimming were worked out from the DNA. Across this sample there are some 330,000 clones, with roughly 90% seen only once. The ten largest account for under 20% of the sample.

The CDR3 runs 14 amino acids, cysteine and phenylalanine included. This entry keeps only the CDR3 DNA: 42 bases, framed from base 1. Cut back by 0 bases and 2 bases, the V and J ends lie 7 bases apart. Based on the germline V gene, the CDR1 and CDR2 sequences are SGDLS and YYNGEE. The sequence joins TRBV9 to TRBJ2-3; possibly the D gene is TRBD2, per 5 matching bases. The sequenced material came from PBMCs or T cells enriched from blood (not recorded which). This receptor was identified in a woman aged 25-40 years who had recovered from COVID-19. The CDR3 corresponds to CASSVVGVTDTQYF. The DNA is as follows: TGTGCCAGCAGCGTAGTCGGGGTCACAGATACGCAGTATTTT.